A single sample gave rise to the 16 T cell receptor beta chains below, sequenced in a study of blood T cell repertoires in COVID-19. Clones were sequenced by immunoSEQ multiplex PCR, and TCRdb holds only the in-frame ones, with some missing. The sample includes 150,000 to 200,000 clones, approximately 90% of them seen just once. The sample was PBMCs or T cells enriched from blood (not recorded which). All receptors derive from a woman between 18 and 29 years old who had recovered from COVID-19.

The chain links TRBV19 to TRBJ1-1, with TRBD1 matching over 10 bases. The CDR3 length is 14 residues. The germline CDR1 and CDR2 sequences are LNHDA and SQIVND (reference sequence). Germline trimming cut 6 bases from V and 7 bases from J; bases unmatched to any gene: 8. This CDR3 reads CASSPTGGRLEAFF. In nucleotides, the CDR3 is TGTGCCAGTAGCCCGACAGGGGGCAGGCTTGAAGCTTTCTTT.

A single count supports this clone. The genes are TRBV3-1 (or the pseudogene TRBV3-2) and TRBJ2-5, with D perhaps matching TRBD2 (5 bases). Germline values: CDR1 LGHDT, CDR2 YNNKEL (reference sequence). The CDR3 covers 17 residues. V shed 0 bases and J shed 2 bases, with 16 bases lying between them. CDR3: CASSQDPPSRGQETQYF. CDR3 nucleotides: TGTGCCAGCAGCCAAGACCCGCCTAGTAGAGGGCAAGAGACCCAGTACTTC.

The CDR3 spells CASSPAVAGVRTGELFF. CDR3 sequence (DNA): TGCGCCAGCAGCCCCGCGGTAGCGGGAGTCCGCACCGGGGAGCTGTTTTTT. V usage is TRBV4-1 and J usage is TRBJ2-2; TRBD2 agrees at 9 bases. The germline gives CDR1 MGHRA, CDR2 YSYEKL. The CDR3 totals 17 residues. J was trimmed by 4 bases and V by 4 bases; bases with no gene match: 10.

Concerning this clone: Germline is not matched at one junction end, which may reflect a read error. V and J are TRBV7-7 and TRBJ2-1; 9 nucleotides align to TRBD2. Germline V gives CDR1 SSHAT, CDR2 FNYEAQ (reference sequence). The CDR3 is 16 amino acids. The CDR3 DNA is TGTGCTAGCAGCGATCGTAGCGGGAGTCCCTACAATGAGCAGTTCTTC. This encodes CASSDRSGSPYNEQFF.

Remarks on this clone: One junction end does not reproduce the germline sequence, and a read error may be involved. The DNA of the CDR3 is TGTGCTAGCAGCAGTTCCCAGGGTTCCGGGGAGACCCAGTACTTC. It codes for CASSSSQGSGETQYF. The chain employs TRBV7-7 and TRBJ2-5, with D maybe TRBD1 (5 bases). The CDR3 consists of 15 residues. CDR1 SSHAT and CDR2 FNYEAQ come from the germline V gene (reference sequence).

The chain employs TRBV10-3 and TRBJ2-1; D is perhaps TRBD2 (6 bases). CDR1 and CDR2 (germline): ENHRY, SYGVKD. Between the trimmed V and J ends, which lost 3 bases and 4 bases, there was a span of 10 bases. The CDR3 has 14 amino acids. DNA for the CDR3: TGTGCCATCAGTGACCGGGACTCATACAATGAGCAGTTCTTC. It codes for CAISDRDSYNEQFF.

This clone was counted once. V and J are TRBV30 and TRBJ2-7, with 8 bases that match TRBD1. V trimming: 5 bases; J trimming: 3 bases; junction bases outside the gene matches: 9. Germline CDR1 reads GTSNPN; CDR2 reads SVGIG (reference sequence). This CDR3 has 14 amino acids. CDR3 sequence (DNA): TGTGCCTGGGTCCGGACAGGGACGATCTACGAGCAGTACTTC. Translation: CAWVRTGTIYEQYF.

The CDR3: CASPLWGQGITEAFF. The CDR3 DNA sequence: TGTGCCAGCCCCCTCTGGGGACAGGGTATCACTGAAGCTTTCTTT. The gene calls are TRBV27 and TRBJ1-1, with 9 bases identical to TRBD1. This CDR3 has 15 amino acids. J was trimmed by 4 bases and V by 8 bases; bases with no gene match: 11. CDR1 MNHEY and CDR2 SMNVEV come from the germline V gene (reference sequence).

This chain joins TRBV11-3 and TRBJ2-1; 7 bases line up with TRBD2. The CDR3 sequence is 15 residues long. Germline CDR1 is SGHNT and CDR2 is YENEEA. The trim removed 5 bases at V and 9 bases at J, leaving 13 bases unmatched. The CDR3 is CASSHRGVPPTEQFF. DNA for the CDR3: TGTGCCAGCAGCCACCGGGGGGTCCCCCCCACTGAGCAGTTCTTC.

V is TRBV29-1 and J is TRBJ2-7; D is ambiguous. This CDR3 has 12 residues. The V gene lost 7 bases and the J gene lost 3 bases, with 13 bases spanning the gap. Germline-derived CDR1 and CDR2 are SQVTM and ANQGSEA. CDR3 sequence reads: CSASTEVYEQYF. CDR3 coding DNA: TGCAGCGCGTCTACAGAAGTCTACGAGCAGTACTTC.

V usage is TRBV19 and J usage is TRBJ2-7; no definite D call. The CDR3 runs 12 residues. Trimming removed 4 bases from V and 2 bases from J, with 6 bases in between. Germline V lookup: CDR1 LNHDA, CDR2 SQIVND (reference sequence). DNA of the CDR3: TGTGCCAGTAGTAGCGATGCCTACGAGCAGTACTTC. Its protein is CASSSDAYEQYF.

The DNA of the CDR3 is TGTGCCAGCAGCTTGACAGGTAATGAGCAGTTCTTC. Its translation is CASSLTGNEQFF. This sequence joins TRBV7-3 and TRBJ2-1; D is perhaps TRBD1 (6 bases). From germline, CDR1 is SGHTA and CDR2 FQGTGA. CDR3 length: 12 amino acids. The V gene lost 3 bases and the J gene lost 7 bases, with 7 bases spanning the gap.

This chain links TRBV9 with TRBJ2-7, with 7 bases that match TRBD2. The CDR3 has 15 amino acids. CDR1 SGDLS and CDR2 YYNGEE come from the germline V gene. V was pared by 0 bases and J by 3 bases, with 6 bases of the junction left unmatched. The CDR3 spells CASSVAAGAVYEQYF. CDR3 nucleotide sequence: TGTGCCAGCAGCGTAGCCGCGGGAGCGGTCTACGAGCAGTACTTC. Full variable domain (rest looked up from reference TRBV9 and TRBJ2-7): DSGVTQTPKHLITATGQRVTLRCSPRSGDLSVYWYQQSLDQGLQFLIQYYNGEERAKGNILERFSAQQFPDLHSELNLSSLELGDSALYFCASSVAAGAVYEQYFGPGTRLTVT.

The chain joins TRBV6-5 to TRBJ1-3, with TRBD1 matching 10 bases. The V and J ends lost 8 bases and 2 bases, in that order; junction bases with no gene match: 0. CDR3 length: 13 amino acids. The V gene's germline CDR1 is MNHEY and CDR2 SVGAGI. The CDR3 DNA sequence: TGTGCCAGCGGGACAGGGGCTGGAAACACCATATATTTT. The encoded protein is CASGTGAGNTIYF.

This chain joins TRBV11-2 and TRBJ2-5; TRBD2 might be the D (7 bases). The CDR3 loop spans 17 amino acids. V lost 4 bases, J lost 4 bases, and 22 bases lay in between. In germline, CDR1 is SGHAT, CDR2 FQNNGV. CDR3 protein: CASSSSGGGTVGETQYF. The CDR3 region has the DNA TGTGCCAGCAGCTCATCGGGGGGCGGAACCGTAGGAGAGACCCAGTACTTC.

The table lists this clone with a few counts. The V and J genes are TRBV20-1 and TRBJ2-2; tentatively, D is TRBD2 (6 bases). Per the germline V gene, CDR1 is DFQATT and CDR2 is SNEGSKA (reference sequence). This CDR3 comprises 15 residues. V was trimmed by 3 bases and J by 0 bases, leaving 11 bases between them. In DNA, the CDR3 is TGCAGTGCTAGTCCCCTAGCGTCGAACACCGGGGAGCTGTTTTTT. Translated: CSASPLASNTGELFF.